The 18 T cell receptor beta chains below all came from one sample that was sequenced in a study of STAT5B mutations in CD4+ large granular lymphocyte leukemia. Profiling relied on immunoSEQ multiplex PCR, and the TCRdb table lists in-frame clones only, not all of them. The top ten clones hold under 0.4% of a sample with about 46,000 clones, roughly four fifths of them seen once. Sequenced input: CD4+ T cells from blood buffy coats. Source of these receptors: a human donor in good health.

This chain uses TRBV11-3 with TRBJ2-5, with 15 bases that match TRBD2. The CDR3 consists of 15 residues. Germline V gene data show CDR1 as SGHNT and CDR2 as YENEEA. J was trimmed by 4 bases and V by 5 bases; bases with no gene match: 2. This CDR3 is CASSRTSGGAETQYF. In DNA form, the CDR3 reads TGTGCCAGCAGCCGGACTAGCGGGGGGGCAGAGACCCAGTACTTC.

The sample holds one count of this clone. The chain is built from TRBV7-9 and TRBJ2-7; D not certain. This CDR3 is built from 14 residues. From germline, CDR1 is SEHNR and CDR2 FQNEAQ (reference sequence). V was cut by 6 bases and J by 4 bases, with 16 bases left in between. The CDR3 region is CASRPGFSRYEQYF. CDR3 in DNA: TGTGCCAGCAGACCCGGTTTTAGCAGATACGAGCAGTACTTC.

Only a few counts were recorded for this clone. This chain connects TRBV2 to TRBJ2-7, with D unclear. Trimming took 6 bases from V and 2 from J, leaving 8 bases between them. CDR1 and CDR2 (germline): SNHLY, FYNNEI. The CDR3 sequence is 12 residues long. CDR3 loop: CASRPEAYEQYF. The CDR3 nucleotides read TGTGCCAGCAGACCTGAGGCCTACGAGCAGTACTTC.

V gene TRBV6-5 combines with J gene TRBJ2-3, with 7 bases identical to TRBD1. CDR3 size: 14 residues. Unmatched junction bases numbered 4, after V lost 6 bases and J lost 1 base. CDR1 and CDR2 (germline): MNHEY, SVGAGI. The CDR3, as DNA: TGTGCCAGCAGAGACAGGGCGGGCACAGATACGCAGTATTTT. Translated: CASRDRAGTDTQYF.

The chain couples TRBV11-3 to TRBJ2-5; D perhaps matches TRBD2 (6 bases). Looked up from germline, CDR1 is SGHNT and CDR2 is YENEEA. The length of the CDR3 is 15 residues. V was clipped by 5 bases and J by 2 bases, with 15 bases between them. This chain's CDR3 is CASSANTGVQETQYF. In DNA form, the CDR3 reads TGTGCCAGCAGCGCAAACACGGGAGTTCAAGAGACCCAGTACTTC.

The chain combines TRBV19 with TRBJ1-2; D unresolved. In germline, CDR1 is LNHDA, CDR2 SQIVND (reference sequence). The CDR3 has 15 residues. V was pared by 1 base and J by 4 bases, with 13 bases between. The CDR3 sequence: CASSIGTSPGYGYTF. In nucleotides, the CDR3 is TGTGCCAGTAGTATAGGGACTTCACCTGGCTATGGCTACACCTTC.

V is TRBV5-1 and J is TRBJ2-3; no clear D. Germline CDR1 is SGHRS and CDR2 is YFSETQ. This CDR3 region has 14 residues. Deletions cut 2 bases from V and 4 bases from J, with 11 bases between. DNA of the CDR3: TGCGCCAGCAGCTTAAGCCACGTCGCAGATACGCAGTATTTT. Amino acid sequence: CASSLSHVADTQYF.

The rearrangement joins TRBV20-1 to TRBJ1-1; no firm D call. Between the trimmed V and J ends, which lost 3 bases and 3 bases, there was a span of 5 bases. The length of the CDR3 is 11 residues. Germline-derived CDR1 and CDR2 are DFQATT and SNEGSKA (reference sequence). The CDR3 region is CSASGYTEAFF. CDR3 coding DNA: TGCAGTGCTAGTGGGTACACTGAAGCTTTCTTT.

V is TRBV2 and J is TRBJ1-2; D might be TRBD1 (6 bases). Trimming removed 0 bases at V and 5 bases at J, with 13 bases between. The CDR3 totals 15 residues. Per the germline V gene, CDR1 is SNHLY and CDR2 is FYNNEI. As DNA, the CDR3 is TGTGCCAGCAGTGAAGCGGCAGGGGCAGGGTATGGCTACACCTTC. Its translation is CASSEAAGAGYGYTF.

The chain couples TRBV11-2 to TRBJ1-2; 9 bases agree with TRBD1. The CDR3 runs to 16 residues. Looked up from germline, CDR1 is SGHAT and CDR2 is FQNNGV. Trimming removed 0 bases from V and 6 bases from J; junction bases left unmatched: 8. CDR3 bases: TGTGCCAGCAGCTTAGATCTCTCAGGGACAGGGAATGGCTACACCTTC. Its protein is CASSLDLSGTGNGYTF.

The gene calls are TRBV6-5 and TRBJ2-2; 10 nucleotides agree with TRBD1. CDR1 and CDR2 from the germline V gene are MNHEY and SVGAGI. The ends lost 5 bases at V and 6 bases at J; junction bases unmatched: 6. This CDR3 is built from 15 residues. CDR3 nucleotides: TGTGCCAGCAGTCCGGGACAGGGGAGGGCCGGGGAGCTGTTTTTT. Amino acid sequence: CASSPGQGRAGELFF.

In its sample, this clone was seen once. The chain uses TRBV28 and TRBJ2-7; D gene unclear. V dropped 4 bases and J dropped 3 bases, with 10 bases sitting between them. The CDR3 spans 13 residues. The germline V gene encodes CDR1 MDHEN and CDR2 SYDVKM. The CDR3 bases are TGTGCCAGCAGTTGGGGTAAGATCTACGAGCAGTACTTC. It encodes CASSWGKIYEQYF.

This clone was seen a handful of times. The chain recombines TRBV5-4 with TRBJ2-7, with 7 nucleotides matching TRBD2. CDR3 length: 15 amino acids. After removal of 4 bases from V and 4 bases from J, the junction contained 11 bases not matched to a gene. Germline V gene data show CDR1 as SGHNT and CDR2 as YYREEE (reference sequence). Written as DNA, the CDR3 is TGTGCCAGCAGCCTGGGTGGCGGGAGAACGTACGAGCAGTACTTC. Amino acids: CASSLGGGRTYEQYF.

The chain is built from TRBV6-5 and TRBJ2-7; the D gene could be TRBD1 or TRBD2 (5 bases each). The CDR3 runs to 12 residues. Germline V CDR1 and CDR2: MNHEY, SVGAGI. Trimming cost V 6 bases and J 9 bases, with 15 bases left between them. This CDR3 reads CASRNGAGWQYF. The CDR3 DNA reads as TGTGCCAGCAGAAACGGGGCTGGCTGGCAGTACTTC.

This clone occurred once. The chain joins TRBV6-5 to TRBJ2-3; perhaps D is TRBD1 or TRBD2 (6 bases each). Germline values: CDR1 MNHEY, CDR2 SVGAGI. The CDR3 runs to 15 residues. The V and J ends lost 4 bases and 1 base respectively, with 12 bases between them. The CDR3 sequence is CASSFRRGGTDTQYF. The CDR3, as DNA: TGTGCCAGCAGTTTCAGGAGGGGGGGCACAGATACGCAGTATTTT.

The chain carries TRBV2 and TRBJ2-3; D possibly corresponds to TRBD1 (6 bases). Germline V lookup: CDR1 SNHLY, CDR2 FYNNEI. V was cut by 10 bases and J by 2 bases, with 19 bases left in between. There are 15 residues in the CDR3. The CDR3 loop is CATASQTGNTDTQYF. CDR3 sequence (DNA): TGTGCCACCGCCTCACAGACAGGAAACACAGATACGCAGTATTTT.

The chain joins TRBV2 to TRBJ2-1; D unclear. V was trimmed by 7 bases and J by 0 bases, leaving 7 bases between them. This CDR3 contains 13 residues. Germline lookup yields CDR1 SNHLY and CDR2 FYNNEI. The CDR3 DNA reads TGTGCCAGCATTAAGGTCTCCTACAATGAGCAGTTCTTC. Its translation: CASIKVSYNEQFF. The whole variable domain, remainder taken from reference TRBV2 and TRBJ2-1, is EPEVTQTPSHQVTQMGQEVILRCVPISNHLYFYWYRQILGQKVEFLVSFYNNEISEKSEIFDDQFSVERPDGSNFTLKIRSTKLEDSAMYFCASIKVSYNEQFFGPGTRLTVL.

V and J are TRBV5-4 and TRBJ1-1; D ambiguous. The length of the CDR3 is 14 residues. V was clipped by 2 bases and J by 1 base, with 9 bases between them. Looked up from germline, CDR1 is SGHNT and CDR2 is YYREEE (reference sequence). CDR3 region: CASSLRSGNTEAFF. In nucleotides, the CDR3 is TGTGCCAGCAGCTTAAGGAGTGGGAACACTGAAGCTTTCTTT.